The 18 T cell receptor beta chains presented below share a single source sample, sequenced in a study of shared clonotypes between healthy human individuals. Using immunoSEQ multiplex PCR, the repertoire was profiled, and TCRdb retains in-frame clones only, with some absent. The repertoire holds approximately 350,000 clones, with 95% to 97% as singletons. Specimen: memory CD8+ T cells sorted from blood. The subset was: CD45RO+ cells pooled with CCR7-negative TemRA cells. These receptors originate from a man in his thirties or forties in good health.

This rearrangement joins TRBV11-2 to TRBJ2-1; 9 bases are shared with TRBD2. The CDR3 is made up of 18 amino acids. J gave up 6 bases and V 1 base, and 13 bases lay outside the gene matches. Germline values: CDR1 SGHAT, CDR2 FQNNGV. CDR3 amino acids: CASSLGIRLAGPFNEQFF. For the CDR3, the DNA is TGTGCCAGCAGCTTAGGAATCCGCCTAGCGGGACCCTTCAATGAGCAGTTCTTC.

The V and J genes are TRBV10-2 and TRBJ1-5; D might be TRBD1 (5 bases). Germline V gene lookup returns CDR1 WSHSY and CDR2 SAAADI. V was pared by 11 bases and J by 0 bases, with 17 bases between. This CDR3 contains 15 residues. CDR3 coding DNA: TGCGCCTCTTCAAGGGGCACCTATAGCAATCAGCCCCAGCATTTT. Protein: CASSRGTYSNQPQHF.

The rearrangement joins TRBV10-3 to TRBJ2-7, with TRBD2 matching 9 bases. CDR1 and CDR2 from the germline V gene are ENHRY and SYGVKD. V was pared by 4 bases and J by 6 bases, with 4 bases of the junction left unmatched. The CDR3 covers 13 residues. This chain's CDR3 is CAISAREGPEQYF. In DNA form, the CDR3 reads TGTGCCATCAGTGCGCGGGAGGGCCCCGAGCAGTACTTC.

The chain carries TRBV7-3 and TRBJ2-3; 11 bases are shared with TRBD2. The germline V gene has CDR1 SGHTA and CDR2 FQGTGA. There are 16 residues in the CDR3. Germline trimming cut 5 bases from V and 9 bases from J; bases unmatched to any gene: 13. Here the CDR3 reads CASSRALAGEQYTQYF. The DNA for the CDR3 is TGTGCCAGCAGCCGCGCACTAGCGGGGGAACAGTACACGCAGTATTTT.

The rearrangement links TRBV5-6 to TRBJ1-2; 7 nucleotides align to TRBD1. The junction had 11 bases not matched to a gene; V was cut back by 1 base and J by 2 bases. Germline CDR1 SGHDT, CDR2 YYEEEE. CDR3 length equals 17 residues. The CDR3 DNA sequence: TGTGCCAGCAGCTTGATTTTCGGGACAGCACCGAACTATGGCTACACCTTC. Protein product: CASSLIFGTAPNYGYTF.

This CDR3 is CASSYYLLIGGTDTQYF. CDR3 DNA sequence: TGTGCCAGCAGTTATTACCTTCTGATCGGAGGTACAGATACGCAGTATTTT. The chain employs TRBV25-1 and TRBJ2-3; D possibly corresponds to TRBD2 (5 bases). The CDR3 totals 17 residues. CDR1 MGHDK and CDR2 SYGVNS come from the germline V gene. Trimming took off 5 bases at V and 3 bases at J, with 21 bases between the two ends. Complete variable domain (other parts from reference TRBV25-1 and TRBJ2-3): EADIYQTPRYLVIGTGKKITLECSQTMGHDKMYWYQQDPGMELHLIHYSYGVNSTEKGDLSSESTVSRIRTEHFPLTLESARPSHTSQYLCASSYYLLIGGTDTQYFGPGTRLTVL.

V gene TRBV5-1 combines with J gene TRBJ2-2, with a tentative D call TRBD1 (5 bases). Trimming took 0 bases from V and 2 from J, leaving 8 bases between them. The CDR3 runs to 15 residues. Germline V lookup: CDR1 SGHRS, CDR2 YFSETQ. The CDR3 reads CASSLADRNTGELFF. The DNA of the CDR3 is TGCGCCAGCAGCTTGGCCGACAGAAACACCGGGGAGCTGTTTTTT.

This rearrangement joins TRBV5-5 to TRBJ2-5; 8 bases match TRBD2. The junction had 2 bases not matched to a gene; V was cut back by 4 bases and J by 3 bases. The CDR3 contains 13 residues. Germline V gene lookup returns CDR1 SGHKS and CDR2 YYEKEE (reference sequence). The CDR3 protein is CASSRSGEETQYF. The CDR3 nucleotides read TGTGCCAGCAGCCGTAGCGGGGAAGAGACCCAGTACTTC.

This rearrangement joins TRBV4-1 to TRBJ2-1; 10 bases align to TRBD2. The CDR3 consists of 16 residues. The V gene end was trimmed by 3 bases and the J gene end by 3 bases; junction bases not matched to a gene: 5. Germline V CDR1 and CDR2: MGHRA, YSYEKL. CDR3 in amino acids: CASSQSGLADYNEQFF. The CDR3 DNA reads TGCGCCAGCAGCCAGAGCGGACTAGCGGACTACAATGAGCAGTTCTTC.

This clone has only one observation. The chain recombines TRBV19 with TRBJ1-1, with D hard to call. The germline V gene encodes CDR1 LNHDA and CDR2 SQIVND (reference sequence). V lost 5 bases and J 1 base, leaving 8 bases between the germline ends. This CDR3 has 13 amino acids. CDR3 sequence: CASSLTRNTEAFF. CDR3 sequence (DNA): TGTGCCAGTAGTCTTACACGGAACACTGAAGCTTTCTTT.

The chain is built from TRBV7-9 and TRBJ1-1; D uncertain. The V end lost 5 bases, the J end lost 3 bases, and 4 bases lay between the germline ends. The CDR3 contains 11 residues. CDR1 and CDR2 from the germline V gene are SEHNR and FQNEAQ (reference sequence). The CDR3 bases are TGTGCCAGCAGCGTGGACACTGAAGCTTTCTTT. As protein: CASSVDTEAFF.

The chain joins TRBV27 to TRBJ1-4; D possibly corresponds to TRBD1 (6 bases). V dropped 2 bases and J dropped 5 bases, with 9 bases sitting between them. Germline-derived CDR1 and CDR2 are MNHEY and SMNVEV (reference sequence). The CDR3 contains 14 residues. Here the CDR3 DNA reads TGTGCCAGCAGTTTAACAGGGTGGAATGAAAAACTGTTTTTT. Its translation is CASSLTGWNEKLFF.

The J gene is TRBJ1-2, the V gene TRBV28; D is perhaps TRBD1 (6 bases). Looked up from germline, CDR1 is MDHEN and CDR2 is SYDVKM. The CDR3 has 14 residues. V lost 6 bases, J lost 3 bases, and 14 bases lay in between. The CDR3 DNA reads TGTGCCAGCAGCTCCCCCGGACAGTACTATGGCTACACCTTC. It translates to CASSSPGQYYGYTF.

The genes are TRBV4-1 and TRBJ2-3; D is undetermined. Germline V gene data show CDR1 as MGHRA and CDR2 as YSYEKL. The germline V and J ends were trimmed by 2 bases and 8 bases, with 8 bases remaining between them. The CDR3 covers 12 residues. The CDR3 protein is CASSQFKGTQYF. CDR3 nucleotide sequence: TGCGCCAGCAGCCAATTCAAGGGTACGCAGTATTTT.

This chain links TRBV7-6 with TRBJ2-7, with D perhaps matching TRBD1 (5 bases). This CDR3 spans 14 amino acids. Germline V CDR1 and CDR2: SGHVS, FNYEAQ. V was clipped by 3 bases and J by 6 bases, with 15 bases between them. In nucleotides, the CDR3 is TGTGCCAGCAGCTTGGGGTCTCAGGGCTTCGAGCAGTACTTC. It codes for CASSLGSQGFEQYF.

The J gene is TRBJ1-1, the V gene TRBV6-5; TRBD1 matches 7 bases. CDR3 length: 12 amino acids. Unmatched junction bases numbered 7, after V lost 7 bases and J lost 8 bases. The germline V gene has CDR1 MNHEY and CDR2 SVGAGI. CDR3 residues: CASKRTGFEAFF. In DNA form, the CDR3 reads TGTGCCAGCAAAAGGACAGGCTTCGAAGCTTTCTTT.

This chain joins TRBV7-2 and TRBJ2-5; D ambiguous. Trimming pared 7 bases from V and 1 base from J, leaving 10 bases between. The CDR3 sequence is 13 residues long. Per the germline V gene, CDR1 is SGHTA and CDR2 is FQGNSA. For the CDR3, the DNA is TGTGCCAGCATGAGCAGCGTCCAAGAGACCCAGTACTTC. Its translation: CASMSSVQETQYF.

The J gene is TRBJ1-2, the V gene TRBV30; D not resolved. This CDR3 has 15 residues. Between the trimmed V and J ends, which lost 7 bases and 4 bases, there was a span of 22 bases. Germline V gene data show CDR1 as GTSNPN and CDR2 as SVGIG (reference sequence). The chain's CDR3 is CASTRGSGNSYGYTF. In DNA, the CDR3 is TGTGCCTCAACCCGAGGCTCAGGTAACTCCTATGGCTACACCTTC.